This T cell receptor beta chain was observed in a study of CD8+ T cells in alopecia areata. Study-level findings and limits: Any link of baseline CD8+ expansion to response, resting on one nonresponder, remains uncertain.

Extraction of RNA preceded its reverse transcription into cDNA, which served as the sequencing template. Sequencing used immunoSEQ multiplex PCR; TCRdb keeps in-frame clones, though not all of them. The sample includes about 120,000 clones, over 60% of them seen just once. Points on this clone: Its target is not known.

The V gene's germline CDR1 is SQVTM and CDR2 ANQGSEA. The CDR3 extends over 13 amino acids. As to treatment: oral pan-JAK inhibitor, 5-10 mg twice daily. The sequenced sample was CD4+ T cells sorted from blood, obtained at week 4, from a patient treated with tofacitinib. The receptor was derived from a human donor with alopecia areata. V is TRBV29-1 and J is TRBJ2-5; D is tentatively TRBD1 or TRBD2 (5 bases each). The closer fit of TRBJ2-7 to the DNA end suggests the J call may be wrong. CDR3 sequence reads: CSGRPGGSYEQYF. As DNA, the CDR3 is TGCAGCGGACGCCCTGGGGGCTCCTACGAGCAGTACTTC.